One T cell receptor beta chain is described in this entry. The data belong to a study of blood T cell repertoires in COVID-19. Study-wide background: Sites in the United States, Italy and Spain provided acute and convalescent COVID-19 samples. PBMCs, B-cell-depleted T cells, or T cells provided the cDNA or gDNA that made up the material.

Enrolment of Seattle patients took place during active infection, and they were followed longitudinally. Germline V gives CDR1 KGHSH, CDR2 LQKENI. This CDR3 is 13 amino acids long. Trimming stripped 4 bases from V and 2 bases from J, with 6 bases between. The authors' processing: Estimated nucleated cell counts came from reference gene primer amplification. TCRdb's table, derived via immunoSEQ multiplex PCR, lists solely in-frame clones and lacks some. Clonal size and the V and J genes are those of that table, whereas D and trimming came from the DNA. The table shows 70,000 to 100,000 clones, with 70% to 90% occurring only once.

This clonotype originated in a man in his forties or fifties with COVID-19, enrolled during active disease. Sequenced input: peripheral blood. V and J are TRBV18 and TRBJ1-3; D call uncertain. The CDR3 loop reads CASSQDTGNTIYF. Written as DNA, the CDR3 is TGTGCCAGCTCACAAGACACTGGAAACACCATATATTTT.